These T cell receptor beta chains were read from a single sample in a study of radiotherapy plus CTLA-4 blockade in lung cancer. Clones were read by immunoSEQ multiplex PCR, and TCRdb kept only the in-frame ones, dropping some. Among about 48,000 clones listed, about 81% were seen once. The sample consisted of peripheral blood, taken from a patient treated with radiotherapy plus ipilimumab. The receptors stem from a human donor with non-small cell lung cancer who had stable disease on radiotherapy plus ipilimumab. CDR3s include the opening cysteine and the closing phenylalanine or tryptophan. Fields, in order: D gene, clone size, V gene, J gene, CDR3 protein, CDR3 DNA. A D gene is named only where the DNA matches it firmly. For some rows the clone size is stated as once, few or many, or as a class when expanded; others skip it.

.,.,TRBV2,TRBJ2-7,CASSQEGSGYEQYF,TGTGCCAGCAGTCAGGAGGGATCGGGCTACGAGCAGTACTTC
TRBD1,.,TRBV14,TRBJ1-2,CASSSGTGRGNGYTF,TGTGCCAGCAGCTCCGGGACAGGGAGGGGGAATGGCTACACCTTC
.,.,TRBV7-8,TRBJ2-2,CASSLGIGSGGELFF,TGTGCCAGCAGCTTAGGAATCGGATCGGGCGGGGAGCTGTTTTTT
TRBD2,.,TRBV6-5,TRBJ2-5,CASRREGGLETQYF,TGTGCCAGCAGACGGGAGGGGGGGCTGGAGACCCAGTACTTC
TRBD1,.,TRBV7-2,TRBJ1-2,CASSLERQGSYGYTF,TGTGCCAGCAGCTTAGAAAGACAGGGGAGCTATGGCTACACCTTC
TRBD1,.,TRBV5-4,TRBJ1-2,CASSVPGTGAGGYTF,TGTGCCAGCAGCGTACCGGGGACAGGTGCCGGTGGCTACACCTTC
TRBD2,.,TRBV4-2,TRBJ2-7,CASSQRTSRSSYEQYF,TGTGCCAGCAGCCAAAGGACTAGTCGGAGCTCCTACGAGCAGTACTTC
TRBD2,.,TRBV4-1,TRBJ2-1,CASSPGTNPYNEQFF,TGCGCCAGCAGCCCGGGGACTAACCCTTACAATGAGCAGTTCTTC
.,.,TRBV19,TRBJ1-5,CASSIDRSGGNQPQHF,TGTGCCAGTAGTATAGATCGGTCAGGGGGCAATCAGCCCCAGCATTTT
.,.,TRBV5-4,TRBJ2-5,CASSPKGLSQETQYF,TGTGCCAGCAGCCCTAAGGGGTTATCCCAAGAGACCCAGTACTTC
TRBD1,.,TRBV28,TRBJ1-5,CASRPWGQEIIQPQHF,TGTGCCAGCAGGCCGTGGGGACAGGAAATCATCCAGCCCCAGCATTTT
TRBD2,once,TRBV27,TRBJ2-1,CASSSLTSGRYNEQFF,TGTGCCAGCAGTTCCCTTACTAGCGGGAGGTACAATGAGCAGTTCTTC
.,.,TRBV19,TRBJ1-6,CASKTPGNSPLHF,TGTGCCAGTAAGACGCCAGGAAATTCACCCCTCCACTTT
.,.,TRBV10-2,TRBJ2-5,CASSEIGERETQYF,TGCGCCAGCAGTGAGATAGGGGAACGGGAGACCCAGTACTTC
.,.,TRBV4-1,TRBJ2-5,CASSFPGLEETQYF,TGCGCCAGCAGCTTCCCGGGATTGGAAGAGACCCAGTACTTC
TRBD2,.,TRBV18,TRBJ2-4,CASSLAGGISPKAKNIQYF,TGTGCCAGCTCCCTAGCGGGAGGAATTTCGCCTAAAGCCAAAAACATTCAGTACTTC
TRBD2,.,TRBV27,TRBJ2-2,CASSESGSTGELFF,TGTGCCAGCAGTGAAAGCGGGAGCACCGGGGAGCTGTTTTTT
.,once,TRBV18,TRBJ1-3,CASSRGESSGNTIYF,TGTGCCAGCTCACGGGGAGAGAGCTCTGGAAACACCATATATTTT
TRBD2,.,TRBV9,TRBJ2-7,CASSPGLAEPVYEQYF,TGTGCCAGCAGCCCCGGACTAGCGGAGCCAGTCTACGAGCAGTACTTC
.,.,TRBV5-4,TRBJ1-1,CASSEGISGDTEAFF,TGTGCCAGCAGCGAGGGGATTTCAGGGGACACTGAAGCTTTCTTT
TRBD2,.,TRBV11-2,TRBJ2-7,CASSPPGLAYEQYF,TGTGCCAGCAGCCCCCCGGGACTAGCCTACGAGCAGTACTTC
.,.,TRBV29-1,TRBJ2-1,CSVVGGGRYNEQFF,TGCAGCGTGGTGGGAGGGGGTCGGTACAATGAGCAGTTCTTC
TRBD2,.,TRBV2,TRBJ2-2,CASSGLAGRTGELFF,TGTGCCAGCAGTGGACTAGCGGGTCGGACCGGGGAGCTGTTTTTT
.,.,TRBV9,TRBJ2-3,CASSGGLGTDTQYF,TGTGCCAGCAGCGGGGGCTTGGGCACAGATACGCAGTATTTT
.,.,TRBV19,TRBJ1-1,CASRNREQHVEAFF,TGTGCCAGTAGGAACAGGGAGCAACATGTTGAAGCTTTCTTT
TRBD2,.,TRBV11-2,TRBJ2-3,CASSLVAGGGTDTQYF,TGTGCCAGCAGCTTAGTGGCGGGAGGGGGCACAGATACGCAGTATTTT
TRBD1,.,TRBV5-1,TRBJ1-3,CASSLGQGAPGNTIYF,TGCGCCAGCAGCTTGGGACAGGGGGCGCCTGGAAACACCATATATTTT
.,.,TRBV29-1,TRBJ2-5,CSVDSVGVAMETQYF,TGCAGCGTTGATTCGGTGGGAGTGGCCATGGAGACCCAGTACTTC
TRBD1,.,TRBV2,TRBJ2-3,CASSSDRGRTDTQYF,TGTGCCAGCAGTTCAGACAGGGGGCGGACAGATACGCAGTATTTT
.,.,TRBV25-1,TRBJ2-1,CASSDLRGGQFF,TGTGCCAGCAGTGACCTACGGGGAGGGCAGTTCTTC
.,few,TRBV2,TRBJ2-7,CASRRLGQYF,TGTGCCAGCAGGAGACTGGGGCAGTACTTC
.,.,TRBV5-1,TRBJ1-1,CASTEGYMNTEAFF,TGCGCCAGCACGGAGGGGTACATGAACACTGAAGCTTTCTTT